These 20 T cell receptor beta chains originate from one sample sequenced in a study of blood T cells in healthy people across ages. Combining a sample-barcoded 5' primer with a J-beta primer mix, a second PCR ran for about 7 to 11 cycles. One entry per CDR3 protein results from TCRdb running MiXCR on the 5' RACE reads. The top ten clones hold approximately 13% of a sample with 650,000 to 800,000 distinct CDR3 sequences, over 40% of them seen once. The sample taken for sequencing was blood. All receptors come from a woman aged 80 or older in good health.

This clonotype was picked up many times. This CDR3 reads CSASGGQLAKNIQYF. For the CDR3, the DNA is TGCAGTGCTAGCGGCGGACAGCTAGCCAAAAACATTCAGTACTTC. This chain joins TRBV20-1 and TRBJ2-4; D is possibly TRBD1 (6 bases). V was cut by 3 bases and J by 0 bases, with 12 bases left in between. Germline V CDR1 and CDR2: DFQATT, SNEGSKA (reference sequence). The CDR3 covers 15 residues.

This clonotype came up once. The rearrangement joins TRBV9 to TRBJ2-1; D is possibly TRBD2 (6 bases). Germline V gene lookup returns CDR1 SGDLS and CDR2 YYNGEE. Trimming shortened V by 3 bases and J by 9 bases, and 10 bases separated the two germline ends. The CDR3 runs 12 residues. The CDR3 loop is CASSERRGEQFF. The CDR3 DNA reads TGTGCCAGCAGCGAGCGGAGGGGTGAGCAGTTCTTC.

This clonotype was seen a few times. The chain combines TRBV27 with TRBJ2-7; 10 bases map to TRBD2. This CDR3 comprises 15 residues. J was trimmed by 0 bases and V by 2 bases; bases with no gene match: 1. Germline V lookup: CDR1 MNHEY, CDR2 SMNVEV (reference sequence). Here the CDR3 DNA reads TGTGCCAGCAGTTTAAGACTAGCGGGCTCCTACGAGCAGTACTTC. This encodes CASSLRLAGSYEQYF.

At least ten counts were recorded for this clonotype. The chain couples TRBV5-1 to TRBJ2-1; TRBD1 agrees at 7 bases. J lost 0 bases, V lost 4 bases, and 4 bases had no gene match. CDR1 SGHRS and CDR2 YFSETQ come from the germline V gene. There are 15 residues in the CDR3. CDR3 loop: CASSVGQASYNEQFF. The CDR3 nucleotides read TGCGCCAGCAGCGTCGGACAGGCCTCCTACAATGAGCAGTTCTTC.

The CDR3 nucleotides read TGTGCCAGCAGCGGACGACAGGGGCAGGTAGATACGCAGTATTTT. This encodes CASSGRQGQVDTQYF. The gene calls are TRBV25-1 and TRBJ2-3; 8 nucleotides line up with TRBD1. V lost 6 bases, J lost 5 bases, and 10 bases stayed unmatched. Germline assignment: CDR1 MGHDK and CDR2 SYGVNS. The CDR3 is 15 residues long.

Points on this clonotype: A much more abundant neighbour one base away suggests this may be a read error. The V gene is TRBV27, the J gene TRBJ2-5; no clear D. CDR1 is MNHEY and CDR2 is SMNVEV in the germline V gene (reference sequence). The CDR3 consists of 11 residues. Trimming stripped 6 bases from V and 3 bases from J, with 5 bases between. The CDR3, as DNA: TGTGCCAGCAGGCGAAAAGAGACCCAGTACTTC. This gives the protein CASRRKETQYF.

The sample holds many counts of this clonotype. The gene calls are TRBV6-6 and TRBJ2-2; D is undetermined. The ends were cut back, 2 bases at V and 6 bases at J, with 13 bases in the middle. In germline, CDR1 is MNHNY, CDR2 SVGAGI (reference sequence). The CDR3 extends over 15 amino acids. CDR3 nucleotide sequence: TGTGCCAGCAGTTACCTCTCTTCATCACCCGGGGAGCTGTTTTTT. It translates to CASSYLSSSPGELFF.

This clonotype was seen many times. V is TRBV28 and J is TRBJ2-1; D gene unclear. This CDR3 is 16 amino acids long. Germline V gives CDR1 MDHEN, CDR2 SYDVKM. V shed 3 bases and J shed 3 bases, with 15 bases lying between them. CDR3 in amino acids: CASSLSTSDHYNEQFF. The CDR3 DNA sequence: TGTGCCAGCAGTTTGTCGACCAGCGACCACTACAATGAGCAGTTCTTC.

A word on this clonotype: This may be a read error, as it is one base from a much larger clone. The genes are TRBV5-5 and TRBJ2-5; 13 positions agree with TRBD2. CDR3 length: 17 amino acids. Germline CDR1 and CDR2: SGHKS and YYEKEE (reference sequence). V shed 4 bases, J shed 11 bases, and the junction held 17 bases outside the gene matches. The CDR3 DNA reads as TGTGCCAGCAGCCCTATCCGACTAGCGGGGGGCTTTAATGAGCAGTACTTC. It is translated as CASSPIRLAGGFNEQYF. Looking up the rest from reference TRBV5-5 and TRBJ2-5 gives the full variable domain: DAGVTQSPTHLIKTRGQQVTLRCSPISGHKSVSWYQQVLGQGPQFIFQYYEKEERGRGNFPDRFSARQFPNYSSELNVNALLLGDSALYLCASSPIRLAGGFNEQYFGPGTRLLVL.

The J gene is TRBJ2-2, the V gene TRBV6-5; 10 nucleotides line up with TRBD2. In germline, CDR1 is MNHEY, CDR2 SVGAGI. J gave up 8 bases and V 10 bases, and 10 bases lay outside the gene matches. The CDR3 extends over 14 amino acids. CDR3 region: CATGLAGVSGELFF. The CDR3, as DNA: TGTGCCACGGGGCTAGCGGGAGTATCAGGGGAGCTGTTTTTT.

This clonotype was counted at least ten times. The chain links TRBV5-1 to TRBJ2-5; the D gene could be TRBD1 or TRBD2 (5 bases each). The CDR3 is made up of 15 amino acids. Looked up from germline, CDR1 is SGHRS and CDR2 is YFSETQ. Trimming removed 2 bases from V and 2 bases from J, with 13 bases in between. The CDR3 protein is CASSLRGGEQETQYF. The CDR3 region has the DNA TGCGCCAGCAGCTTACGTGGGGGTGAACAAGAGACCCAGTACTTC. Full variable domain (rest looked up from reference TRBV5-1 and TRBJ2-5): KAGVTQTPRYLIKTRGQQVTLSCSPISGHRSVSWYQQTPGQGLQFLFEYFSETQRNKGNFPGRFSGRQFSNSRSEMNVSTLELGDSALYLCASSLRGGEQETQYFGPGTRLLVL.

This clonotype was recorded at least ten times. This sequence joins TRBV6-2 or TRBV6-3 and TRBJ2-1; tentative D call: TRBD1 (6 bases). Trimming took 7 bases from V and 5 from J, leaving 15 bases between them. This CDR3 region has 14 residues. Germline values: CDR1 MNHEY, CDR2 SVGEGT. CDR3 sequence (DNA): TGTGCCAGCAACACCGGGACAACGAACAATGAGCAGTTCTTC. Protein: CASNTGTTNNEQFF.

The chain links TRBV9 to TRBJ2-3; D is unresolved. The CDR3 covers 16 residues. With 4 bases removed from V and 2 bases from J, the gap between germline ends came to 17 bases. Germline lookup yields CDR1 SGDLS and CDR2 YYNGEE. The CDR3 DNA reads TGTGCCAGCAGCATCGGGTCGCTCTCGTCCACAGATACGCAGTATTTT. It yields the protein CASSIGSLSSTDTQYF.

The CDR3 DNA is TGTGCCATCAGTGGGGGGTGGGACACTGAAGCTTTCTTT. Translation: CAISGGWDTEAFF. The chain employs TRBV10-3 and TRBJ1-1; possible D gene TRBD1, 5 bases. CDR3 length: 13 amino acids. Deletions cut 4 bases from V and 3 bases from J, with 9 bases between. The germline V gene encodes CDR1 ENHRY and CDR2 SYGVKD.

The CDR3 DNA reads as TGTGCCAGCAGCCAAGTTGACAGACAAGAGACCCAGTTCTTC. Translating gives CASSQVDRQETQFF. This chain connects TRBV3-1 to TRBJ2-5, with a possible D match to TRBD1 (5 bases). The DNA end is more similar to TRBJ2-1, so the J call may be wrong. CDR3 length equals 14 residues. CDR1 is LGHDT, CDR2 YNNKEL, per germline (reference sequence).

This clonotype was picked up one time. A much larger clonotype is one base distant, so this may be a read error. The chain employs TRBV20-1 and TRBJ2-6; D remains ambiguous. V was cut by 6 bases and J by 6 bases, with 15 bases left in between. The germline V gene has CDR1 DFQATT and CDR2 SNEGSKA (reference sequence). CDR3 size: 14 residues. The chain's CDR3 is CSAKKAAEANVLTF. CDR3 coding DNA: TGCAGTGCAAAGAAAGCTGCTGAGGCCAACGTCCTGACTTTC.

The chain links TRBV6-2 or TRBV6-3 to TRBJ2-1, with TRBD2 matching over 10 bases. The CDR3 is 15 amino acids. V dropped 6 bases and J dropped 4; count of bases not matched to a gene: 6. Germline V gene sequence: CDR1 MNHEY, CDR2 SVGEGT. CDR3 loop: CASRSIAGGYNEQFF. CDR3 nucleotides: TGTGCCAGCAGATCCATAGCGGGAGGTTACAATGAGCAGTTCTTC.

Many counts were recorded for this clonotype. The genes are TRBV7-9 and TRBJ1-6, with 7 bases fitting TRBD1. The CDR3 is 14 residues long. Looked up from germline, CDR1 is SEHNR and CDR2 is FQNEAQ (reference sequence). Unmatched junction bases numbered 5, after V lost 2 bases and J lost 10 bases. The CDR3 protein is CASSLPQGVSPLHF. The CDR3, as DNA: TGTGCCAGCAGCTTACCGCAGGGGGTCTCACCCCTCCACTTT.

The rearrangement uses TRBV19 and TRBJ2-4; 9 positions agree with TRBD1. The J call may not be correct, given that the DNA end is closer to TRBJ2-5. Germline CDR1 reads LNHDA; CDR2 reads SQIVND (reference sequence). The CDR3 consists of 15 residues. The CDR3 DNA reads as TGTGCCAGTAGTATATCCGCACAGGGGGCGGCGACCCAGTACTTC. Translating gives CASSISAQGAATQYF.

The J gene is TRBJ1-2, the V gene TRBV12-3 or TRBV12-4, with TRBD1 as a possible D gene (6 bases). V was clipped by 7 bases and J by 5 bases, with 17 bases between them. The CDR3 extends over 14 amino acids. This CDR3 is CASTLRGLGYGYTF. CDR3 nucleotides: TGTGCCAGCACTCTTCGGGGGCTGGGATATGGCTACACCTTC.